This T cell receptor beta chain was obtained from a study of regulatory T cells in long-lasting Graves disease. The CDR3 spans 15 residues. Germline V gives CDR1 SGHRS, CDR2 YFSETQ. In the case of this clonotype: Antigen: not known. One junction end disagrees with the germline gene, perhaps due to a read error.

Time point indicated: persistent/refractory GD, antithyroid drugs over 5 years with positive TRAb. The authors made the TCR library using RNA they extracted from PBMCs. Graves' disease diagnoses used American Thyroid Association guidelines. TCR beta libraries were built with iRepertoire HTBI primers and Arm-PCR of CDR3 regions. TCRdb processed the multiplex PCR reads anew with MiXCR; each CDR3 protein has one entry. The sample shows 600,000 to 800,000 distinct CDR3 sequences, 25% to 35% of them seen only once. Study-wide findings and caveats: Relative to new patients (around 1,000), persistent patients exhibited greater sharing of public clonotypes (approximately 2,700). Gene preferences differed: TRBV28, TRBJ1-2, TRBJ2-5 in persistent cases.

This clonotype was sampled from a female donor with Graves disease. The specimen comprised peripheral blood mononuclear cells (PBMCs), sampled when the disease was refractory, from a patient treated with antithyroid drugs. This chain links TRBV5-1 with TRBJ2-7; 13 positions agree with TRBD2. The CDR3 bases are TGCGCCAGCAGCTTGCGGACTAGCGGGAGCTACGGGCAGTACTTC. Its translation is CASSLRTSGSYGQYF.